Included here is one T cell receptor (beta chain) sequence, with context. The antigen remains undetermined. These data belong to a study of T cell responses to AZD1222 COVID-19 vaccine. Notes on the study in general: Just a handful of people given AZD1222 tested seropositive at baseline.

V was pared by 6 bases and J by 3 bases, with 11 bases of the junction left unmatched. The CDR3 covers 16 residues. Germline V CDR1 and CDR2: KGHSH, LQKENI. Libraries were prepared by immunoSEQ multiplex PCR; TCRdb keeps only in-frame clonotypes and omits some of them. The table records roughly 120,000 clones, 88% of them present only once. V gene TRBV18 combines with J gene TRBJ2-7; 10 bases match TRBD1. The sample was peripheral blood, taken on day 0 of AZD1222 vaccination. The receptor was derived from an adult in good health. CDR3 loop: CASSLSLGQGNYEQYF. DNA of the CDR3: TGTGCCAGCTCCCTTTCTTTGGGACAGGGGAACTACGAGCAGTACTTC.